A single TCR beta chain is shown here with its context. Assay used: immunoSEQ multiplex PCR; TCRdb lists only in-frame clones, some missing. This sample has about 2,000 clones, with 80% to 90% found just once. Trimming stripped 4 bases from V and 2 bases from J, with 11 bases between. Germline assignment: CDR1 SGHNT and CDR2 YYREEE (reference sequence). CDR3 size: 14 residues. The data derive from a study of tumor T cells in aggressive B-cell lymphoma. The chain combines TRBV5-4 with TRBJ2-3, with D uncertain. The sequenced material came from tumor tissue. This receptor was identified in an adult with diffuse large B cell lymphoma. The CDR3 region is CASSAAATTDTQYF. The CDR3 DNA sequence: TGTGCCAGCAGCGCCGCAGCGACCACAGATACGCAGTATTTT.